Listed below are T cell receptor beta chains from one sample, sequenced in a study of shared T cell receptors in the human thymus. Profiled with immunoSEQ multiplex PCR; TCRdb holds only in-frame clones, not every one. The sample comprises hundreds of thousands of clones, 88% of which are singletons, and 0.0095% to 0.011% rests with the top ten. These data were also filed under a second study, of human thymus T cells.

The sequenced sample was thymocytes. Receptor source: a boy younger than two with a congenital heart defect. Each CDR3 is given with its conserved first and last residue. Each record gives: J gene, clone size, V gene, D gene, CDR3 protein, CDR3 DNA. A D gene is named only where the DNA matches it firmly. For some rows the clone size is stated as once, few or many, or as a class when expanded; others skip it.

j_gene: TRBJ2-4
abundance: .
v_gene: TRBV30
d_gene: TRBD2
CDR3aa: CAWSDLAGGDIQYF
CDR3nt: TGTGCCTGGAGTGACCTAGCGGGAGGAGACATTCAGTACTTC

j_gene: TRBJ1-1
abundance: .
v_gene: TRBV25-1
d_gene: .
CDR3aa: CASSDRQPYEAFF
CDR3nt: TGTGCCAGCAGTGACAGACAGCCCTATGAAGCTTTCTTT

j_gene: TRBJ2-3
abundance: .
v_gene: TRBV14
d_gene: .
CDR3aa: CASSQDRGGTSTDTQYF
CDR3nt: TGTGCCAGCAGCCAAGATCGAGGAGGGACTAGCACAGATACGCAGTATTTT

j_gene: TRBJ1-2
abundance: .
v_gene: TRBV5-6
d_gene: .
CDR3aa: CASSLLTEGYGYTF
CDR3nt: TGTGCCAGCAGCTTGCTAACTGAGGGCTATGGCTACACCTTC

j_gene: TRBJ2-1
abundance: .
v_gene: TRBV28
d_gene: .
CDR3aa: CASSLPDNEQFF
CDR3nt: TGTGCCAGCAGTTTACCAGACAATGAGCAGTTCTTC

j_gene: TRBJ1-5
abundance: .
v_gene: TRBV10-3
d_gene: TRBD1
CDR3aa: CAISDRGRGNQPQHF
CDR3nt: TGTGCCATCAGTGATAGGGGCAGGGGGAATCAGCCCCAGCATTTT

j_gene: TRBJ2-3
abundance: .
v_gene: TRBV11-2
d_gene: TRBD1
CDR3aa: CASSPRQGGDTQYF
CDR3nt: TGTGCCAGCAGCCCCCGACAGGGGGGAGATACGCAGTATTTT

j_gene: TRBJ2-1
abundance: .
v_gene: TRBV5-1
d_gene: .
CDR3aa: CASSLTGSYNEQFF
CDR3nt: TGCGCCAGCAGCTTGACAGGCTCCTACAATGAGCAGTTCTTC

j_gene: TRBJ2-7
abundance: .
v_gene: TRBV19
d_gene: TRBD2
CDR3aa: CASSGVAGGTYEQYF
CDR3nt: TGTGCCAGTAGTGGCGTAGCGGGAGGTACCTACGAGCAGTACTTC

j_gene: TRBJ2-4
abundance: .
v_gene: TRBV19
d_gene: TRBD2
CDR3aa: CASSVLADFAKNIQYF
CDR3nt: TGTGCCAGTAGTGTTCTAGCGGACTTTGCCAAAAACATTCAGTACTTC

j_gene: TRBJ2-7
abundance: .
v_gene: TRBV5-4
d_gene: TRBD2
CDR3aa: CASSGGASGLPYEQYF
CDR3nt: TGTGCCAGCAGCGGGGGGGCTAGCGGGTTGCCCTACGAGCAGTACTTC

j_gene: TRBJ1-2
abundance: .
v_gene: TRBV27
d_gene: TRBD1
CDR3aa: CASSPGQVTGGYTF
CDR3nt: TGTGCCAGCAGTCCCGGACAGGTTACGGGTGGCTACACCTTC

j_gene: TRBJ2-7
abundance: .
v_gene: TRBV19
d_gene: TRBD2
CDR3aa: CASSIKGRASYEQYF
CDR3nt: TGTGCCAGTAGTATAAAAGGGAGGGCCTCCTACGAGCAGTACTTC

j_gene: TRBJ2-1
abundance: .
v_gene: TRBV10-1
d_gene: .
CDR3aa: CASSGDLSSYNEQFF
CDR3nt: TGCGCCAGCAGTGGGGACTTGAGCTCCTACAATGAGCAGTTCTTC

j_gene: TRBJ2-1
abundance: .
v_gene: TRBV2
d_gene: .
CDR3aa: CASRTSASYNEQFF
CDR3nt: TGTGCCAGCAGGACTAGTGCTTCCTACAATGAGCAGTTCTTC

j_gene: TRBJ2-3
abundance: .
v_gene: TRBV25-1
d_gene: TRBD1
CDR3aa: CASSAKTGGADTQYF
CDR3nt: TGTGCCAGCAGTGCCAAAACAGGGGGAGCAGATACGCAGTATTTT

j_gene: TRBJ2-5
abundance: .
v_gene: TRBV27
d_gene: TRBD2
CDR3aa: CASSSRTSGRVRNGETQYF
CDR3nt: TGTGCCAGCAGTTCTCGGACTAGCGGGAGGGTTAGGAACGGGGAGACCCAGTACTTC

j_gene: TRBJ2-7
abundance: few
v_gene: TRBV15
d_gene: .
CDR3aa: CATSRELARPYEQYF
CDR3nt: TGTGCCACCAGCAGAGAGCTAGCGAGACCCTACGAGCAGTACTTC

j_gene: TRBJ2-7
abundance: .
v_gene: TRBV15
d_gene: TRBD2
CDR3aa: CATSRADSGRVWTYEQYF
CDR3nt: TGTGCCACCAGCAGAGCCGATAGCGGGAGGGTGTGGACCTACGAGCAGTACTTC

j_gene: TRBJ2-5
abundance: once
v_gene: TRBV2
d_gene: TRBD2
CDR3aa: CAWRDYSSQETQYF
CDR3nt: TGTGCCTGGAGGGACTACTCCTCTCAAGAGACCCAGTACTTC

j_gene: TRBJ2-7
abundance: .
v_gene: TRBV4-1
d_gene: .
CDR3aa: CASSQDRGGYEQYF
CDR3nt: TGCGCCAGCAGCCAAGATAGGGGGGGATACGAGCAGTACTTC

j_gene: TRBJ2-1
abundance: .
v_gene: TRBV15
d_gene: .
CDR3aa: CATTQPGQGQDEQFF
CDR3nt: TGTGCCACCACCCAACCGGGACAAGGGCAGGATGAGCAGTTCTTC

j_gene: TRBJ1-1
abundance: .
v_gene: TRBV21-1
d_gene: .
CDR3aa: CASSRRQGTTEAFF
CDR3nt: TGTGCCAGCAGTAGGCGACAGGGAACAACTGAAGCTTTCTTT

j_gene: TRBJ2-7
abundance: .
v_gene: TRBV11-2
d_gene: TRBD2
CDR3aa: CASSSNSGSFYEQYF
CDR3nt: TGTGCCAGCAGCTCGAATAGCGGGAGTTTCTACGAGCAGTACTTC

j_gene: TRBJ2-7
abundance: .
v_gene: TRBV18
d_gene: TRBD2
CDR3aa: CASSVGLAGGPSYEQYF
CDR3nt: TGTGCCAGCTCCGTGGGACTAGCGGGAGGCCCCTCCTACGAGCAGTACTTC

j_gene: TRBJ2-1
abundance: .
v_gene: TRBV10-1
d_gene: .
CDR3aa: CASSATSVIDEQFF
CDR3nt: TGCGCCAGCAGCGCGACTAGTGTCATCGATGAGCAGTTCTTC

j_gene: TRBJ2-3
abundance: .
v_gene: TRBV27
d_gene: .
CDR3aa: CASSLDKRDTQYF
CDR3nt: TGTGCCAGCAGTTTAGATAAGAGAGATACGCAGTATTTT

j_gene: TRBJ2-7
abundance: .
v_gene: TRBV10-3
d_gene: .
CDR3aa: CAISESERAYEQYF
CDR3nt: TGTGCCATCAGTGAGTCGGAGCGGGCCTACGAGCAGTACTTC

j_gene: TRBJ2-1
abundance: .
v_gene: TRBV6-1
d_gene: .
CDR3aa: CASSEGRTPLGNEQFF
CDR3nt: TGTGCCAGCAGTGAAGGACGGACTCCGCTGGGGAATGAGCAGTTCTTC

j_gene: TRBJ2-5
abundance: .
v_gene: TRBV18
d_gene: TRBD1
CDR3aa: CASSRTGGSETQYF
CDR3nt: TGTGCCAGCTCACGTACAGGGGGGAGCGAGACCCAGTACTTC

j_gene: TRBJ1-2
abundance: .
v_gene: TRBV20-1
d_gene: .
CDR3aa: CSAPAPGDTF
CDR3nt: TGCAGTGCCCCCGCCCCCGGGGACACCTTC

j_gene: TRBJ1-1
abundance: .
v_gene: TRBV5-4
d_gene: TRBD1
CDR3aa: CASSHDRGHVMNTEAFF
CDR3nt: TGTGCCAGCAGCCACGACAGGGGACATGTCATGAACACTGAAGCTTTCTTT

j_gene: TRBJ2-7
abundance: .
v_gene: TRBV5-5
d_gene: TRBD1
CDR3aa: CASSRGQAHEQYF
CDR3nt: TGTGCCAGCAGCCGCGGACAGGCGCACGAGCAGTACTTC